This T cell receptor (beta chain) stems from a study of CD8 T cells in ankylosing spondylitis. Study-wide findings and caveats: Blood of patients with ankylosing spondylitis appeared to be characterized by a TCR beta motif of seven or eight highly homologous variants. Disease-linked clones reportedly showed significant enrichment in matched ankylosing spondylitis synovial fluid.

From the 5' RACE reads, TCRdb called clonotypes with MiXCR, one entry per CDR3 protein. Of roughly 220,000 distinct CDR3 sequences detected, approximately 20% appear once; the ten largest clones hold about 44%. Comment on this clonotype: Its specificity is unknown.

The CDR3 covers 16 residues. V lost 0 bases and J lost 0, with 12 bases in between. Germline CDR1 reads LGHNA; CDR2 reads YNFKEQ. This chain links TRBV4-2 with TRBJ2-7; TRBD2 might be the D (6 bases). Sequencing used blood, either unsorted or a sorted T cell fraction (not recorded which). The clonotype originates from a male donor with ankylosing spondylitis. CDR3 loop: CASSQDPLAASYEQYF. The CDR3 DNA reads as TGTGCCAGCAGCCAAGACCCACTAGCAGCCTCCTACGAGCAGTACTTC.